The clone carrying this T cell receptor (beta chain) was picked up many times. This sample stems from a study of early T cells in non-severe SARS-CoV-2 infection. The CDR3 loop spans 15 amino acids. Trimming took 10 bases from V and 7 from J; bases not matched to a gene: 16. Per germline, CDR1 SGHTA and CDR2 FQGNSA. TCRdb itself ran the 5' RACE reads through MiXCR, one entry per CDR3 protein. The sample lists roughly 52,000 distinct CDR3 sequences; around 7.5% were seen once. Sequencing input: whole blood. This TCR derives from an adult who was a healthcare worker with PCR-confirmed SARS-CoV-2 infection or an uninfected control (not recorded which). V gene TRBV7-2 combines with J gene TRBJ2-1, with 7 bases matching TRBD2. CDR3 protein: CATTVSGLTTNEQFF. The CDR3 DNA is TGTGCCACCACGGTTAGCGGGCTTACAACGAATGAGCAGTTCTTC. Full variable domain (remainder filled in from reference TRBV7-2 and TRBJ2-1): GAGVSQSPSNKVTEKGKDVELRCDPISGHTALYWYRQSLGQGLEFLIYFQGNSAPDKSGLPSDRFSAERTGGSVSTLTIQRTQQEDSAVYLCATTVSGLTTNEQFFGPGTRLTVL.